The T cell receptor (beta chain) described here comes from a study of human T cells and chemical hapten exposure. Described time point: patch test 2, 6 weeks after DPC sensitization. Documented treatment: therapeutic diphenylcyclopropenone sensitization with weekly scalp DPC. Ahead of applying each patch test, blood was sampled. During construction of the library, unique molecular identifiers were attached to individual cDNA molecules for quantitative, reproducible TCR counting. TCRdb processed the RACE reads anew with MiXCR; each CDR3 protein has one entry. The sample has about 140,000 distinct CDR3 sequences; about an eighth are singletons. CDR3 length: 13 amino acids. J was trimmed by 8 bases and V by 5 bases; bases with no gene match: 6. The germline V gene has CDR1 LGHNA and CDR2 YNFKEQ.

The receptor's source is a woman aged 45-60 years with alopecia areata. Some clones in this sample may be carry-over from other donors' samples. Sequencing was performed on whole blood, taken in connection with sensitization to the hapten diphenylcyclopropenone (DPC). The J gene is TRBJ2-1, the V gene TRBV4-2, with 7 bases identical to TRBD1. DNA of the CDR3: TGTGCCAGCAGCACTCGACAGGGCGATGAGCAGTTCTTC. This translates into CASSTRQGDEQFF.